Listed here are 5 T cell receptor beta chains from one sample, sequenced in a study of blood T cell repertoires in COVID-19. TCRdb's copy holds only in-frame clones and misses some; the assay was immunoSEQ multiplex PCR. The table shows about 210,000 clones, with around 83% occurring only once. The sequenced material came from peripheral blood. These receptors were taken from a man between 50 and 59 years old with active or convalescent COVID-19.

J is TRBJ2-6 and V is TRBV18, with a tentative D call TRBD2 (6 bases). The CDR3 runs to 17 residues. V shed 1 base and J shed 0 bases, with 10 bases lying between them. Germline CDR1 reads KGHSH; CDR2 reads LQKENI. The CDR3 reads CASSPRAGNSGANVLTF. The DNA for the CDR3 is TGTGCCAGCTCACCACGGGCGGGGAACTCTGGGGCCAACGTCCTGACTTTC.

The V and J genes are TRBV14 and TRBJ1-1; no reliable D call. V dropped 3 bases and J dropped 6 bases, with 26 bases sitting between them. The CDR3 totals 18 residues. CDR1 and CDR2 from the germline V gene are SGHDN and FVKESK. CDR3 sequence reads: CASSHLIRASGQRAEAFF. Here the CDR3 DNA reads TGTGCCAGCAGCCATTTGATAAGGGCCAGCGGTCAAAGGGCTGAAGCTTTCTTT.

The V and J genes are TRBV6-5 and TRBJ1-5, with D possibly being TRBD1 (5 bases). Germline V gene data show CDR1 as MNHEY and CDR2 as SVGAGI. V lost 8 bases to trimming and J lost 9 bases, with 14 bases between them. The CDR3 totals 12 residues. The CDR3 region has the DNA TGTGCCAGCCGGCGGGGGTTTGGGCCCCAGCATTTT. Residues: CASRRGFGPQHF.

The genes are TRBV5-1 and TRBJ1-2, with D possibly TRBD1 on 5 matching bases. This CDR3 has 17 amino acids. Germline lookup yields CDR1 SGHRS and CDR2 YFSETQ. V was trimmed by 0 bases and J by 4 bases, leaving 19 bases between them. CDR3 protein: CASSLAGQGPGLYGYTF. In DNA, the CDR3 is TGCGCCAGCAGCTTGGCTGGTCAGGGTCCGGGACTCTATGGCTACACCTTC.

This chain uses TRBV19 with TRBJ1-5, with D maybe TRBD1 (5 bases). The CDR3 loop spans 15 amino acids. The germline CDR1 and CDR2 sequences are LNHDA and SQIVND (reference sequence). V was shortened by 8 bases and J by 0 bases, with 14 bases between the two germline ends. Written as DNA, the CDR3 is TGTGCCAGTCTTGACAGAGCGTATAGCAATCAGCCCCAGCATTTT. It translates to CASLDRAYSNQPQHF.